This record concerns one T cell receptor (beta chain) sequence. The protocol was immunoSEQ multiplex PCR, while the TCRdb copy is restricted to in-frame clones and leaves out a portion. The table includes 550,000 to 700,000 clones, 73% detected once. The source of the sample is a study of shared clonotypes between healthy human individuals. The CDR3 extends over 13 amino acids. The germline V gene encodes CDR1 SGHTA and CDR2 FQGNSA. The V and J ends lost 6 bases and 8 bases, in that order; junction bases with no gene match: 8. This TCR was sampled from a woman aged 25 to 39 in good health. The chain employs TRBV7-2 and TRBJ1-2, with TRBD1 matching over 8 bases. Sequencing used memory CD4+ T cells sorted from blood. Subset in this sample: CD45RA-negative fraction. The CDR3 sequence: CASSSQGARGYTF. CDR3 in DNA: TGTGCCAGCAGTAGCCAGGGGGCGAGGGGCTACACCTTC. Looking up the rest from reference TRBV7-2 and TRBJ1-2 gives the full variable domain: GAGVSQSPSNKVTEKGKDVELRCDPISGHTALYWYRQSLGQGLEFLIYFQGNSAPDKSGLPSDRFSAERTGGSVSTLTIQRTQQEDSAVYLCASSSQGARGYTFGSGTRLTVV.